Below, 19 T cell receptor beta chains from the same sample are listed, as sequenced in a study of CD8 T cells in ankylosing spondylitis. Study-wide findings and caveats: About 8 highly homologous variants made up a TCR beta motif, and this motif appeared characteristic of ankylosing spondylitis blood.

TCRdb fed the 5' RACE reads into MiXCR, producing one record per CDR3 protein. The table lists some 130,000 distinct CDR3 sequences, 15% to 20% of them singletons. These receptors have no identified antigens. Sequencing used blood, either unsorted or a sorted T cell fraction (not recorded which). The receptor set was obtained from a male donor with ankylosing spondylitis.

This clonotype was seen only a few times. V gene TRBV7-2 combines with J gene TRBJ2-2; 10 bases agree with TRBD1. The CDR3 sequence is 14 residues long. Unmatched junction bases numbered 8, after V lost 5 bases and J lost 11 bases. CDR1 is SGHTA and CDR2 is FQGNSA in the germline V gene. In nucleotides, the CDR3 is TGTGCCAGCAGCCGTCCCGGGACAGGGGACGAGCTGTTTTTT. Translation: CASSRPGTGDELFF.

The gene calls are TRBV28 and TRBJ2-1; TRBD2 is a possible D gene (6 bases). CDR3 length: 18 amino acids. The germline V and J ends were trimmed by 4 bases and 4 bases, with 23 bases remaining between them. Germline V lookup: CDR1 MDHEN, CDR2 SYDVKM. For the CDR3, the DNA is TGTGCCAGCAGTTCCCTATTCTCGACTAGACTGGCTTACAATGAGCAGTTCTTC. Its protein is CASSSLFSTRLAYNEQFF. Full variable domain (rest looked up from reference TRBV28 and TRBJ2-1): DVKVTQSSRYLVKRTGEKVFLECVQDMDHENMFWYRQDPGLGLRLIYFSYDVKMKEKGDIPEGYSVSREKKERFSLILESASTNQTSMYLCASSSLFSTRLAYNEQFFGPGTRLTVL.

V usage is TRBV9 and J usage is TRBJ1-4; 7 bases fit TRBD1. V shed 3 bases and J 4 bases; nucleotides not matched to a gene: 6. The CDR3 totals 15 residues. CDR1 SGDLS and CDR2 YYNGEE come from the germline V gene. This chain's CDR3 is CASSGPGQLNEKLFF. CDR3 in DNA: TGTGCCAGCAGCGGACCGGGACAGCTTAATGAAAAACTGTTTTTT.

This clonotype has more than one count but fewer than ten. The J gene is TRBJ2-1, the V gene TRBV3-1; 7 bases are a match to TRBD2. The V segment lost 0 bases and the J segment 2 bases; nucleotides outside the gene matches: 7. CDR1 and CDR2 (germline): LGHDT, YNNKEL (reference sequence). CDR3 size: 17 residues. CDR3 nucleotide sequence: TGTGCCAGCAGCCAAGATGCGGGAGCGGGAACCTACAATGAGCAGTTCTTC. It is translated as CASSQDAGAGTYNEQFF.

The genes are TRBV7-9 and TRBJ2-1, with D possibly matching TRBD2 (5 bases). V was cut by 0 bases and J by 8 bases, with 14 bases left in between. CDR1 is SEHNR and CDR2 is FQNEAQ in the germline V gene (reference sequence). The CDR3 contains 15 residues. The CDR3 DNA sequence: TGTGCCAGCAGCTTAGCGGCTAGCAGTAGGGATGAGCAGTTCTTC. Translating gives CASSLAASSRDEQFF.

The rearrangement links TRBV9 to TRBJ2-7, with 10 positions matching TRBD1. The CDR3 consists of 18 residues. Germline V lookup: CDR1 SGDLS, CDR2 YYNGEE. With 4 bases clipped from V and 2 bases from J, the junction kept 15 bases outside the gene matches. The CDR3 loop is CASSHGTGVLRDAYEQYF. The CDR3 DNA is TGTGCCAGCAGCCACGGGACAGGGGTTTTGCGGGACGCCTACGAGCAGTACTTC. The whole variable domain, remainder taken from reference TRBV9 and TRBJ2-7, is DSGVTQTPKHLITATGQRVTLRCSPRSGDLSVYWYQQSLDQGLQFLIQYYNGEERAKGNILERFSAQQFPDLHSELNLSSLELGDSALYFCASSHGTGVLRDAYEQYFGPGTRLTVT.

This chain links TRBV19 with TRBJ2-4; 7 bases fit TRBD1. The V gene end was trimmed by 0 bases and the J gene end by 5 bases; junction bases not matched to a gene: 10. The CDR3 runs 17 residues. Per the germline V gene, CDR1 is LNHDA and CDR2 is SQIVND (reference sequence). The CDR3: CASSIDPKTGLENIQYF. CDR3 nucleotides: TGTGCCAGTAGTATAGATCCTAAGACAGGGTTGGAAAACATTCAGTACTTC.

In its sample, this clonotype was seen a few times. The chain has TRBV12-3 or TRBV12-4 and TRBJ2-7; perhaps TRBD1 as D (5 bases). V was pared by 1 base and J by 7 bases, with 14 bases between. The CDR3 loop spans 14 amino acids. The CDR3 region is CASSLGGPSGEQYF. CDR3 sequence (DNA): TGTGCCAGCAGTTTAGGGGGCCCATCAGGAGAGCAGTACTTC.

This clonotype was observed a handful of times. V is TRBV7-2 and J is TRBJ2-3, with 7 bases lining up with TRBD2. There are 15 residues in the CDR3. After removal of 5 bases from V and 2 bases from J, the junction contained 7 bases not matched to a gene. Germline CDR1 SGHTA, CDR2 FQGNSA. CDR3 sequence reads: CASSPRDYLTDTQYF. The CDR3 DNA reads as TGTGCCAGCAGCCCCCGGGACTACCTCACAGATACGCAGTATTTT. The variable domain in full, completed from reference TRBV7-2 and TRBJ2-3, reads GAGVSQSPSNKVTEKGKDVELRCDPISGHTALYWYRQSLGQGLEFLIYFQGNSAPDKSGLPSDRFSAERTGGSVSTLTIQRTQQEDSAVYLCASSPRDYLTDTQYFGPGTRLTVL.

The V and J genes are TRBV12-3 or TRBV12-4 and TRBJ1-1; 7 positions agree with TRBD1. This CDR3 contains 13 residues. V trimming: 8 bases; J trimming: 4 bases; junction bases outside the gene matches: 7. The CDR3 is CASPEGAGTEAFF. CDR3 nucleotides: TGTGCCAGCCCTGAGGGGGCGGGCACTGAAGCTTTCTTT.

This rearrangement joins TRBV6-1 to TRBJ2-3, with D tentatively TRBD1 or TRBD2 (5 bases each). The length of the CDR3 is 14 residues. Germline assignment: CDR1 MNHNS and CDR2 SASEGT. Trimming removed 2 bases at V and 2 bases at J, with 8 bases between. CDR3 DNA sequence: TGTGCCAGCAGTGAATTGGGGGACACAGATACGCAGTATTTT. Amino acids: CASSELGDTDTQYF.

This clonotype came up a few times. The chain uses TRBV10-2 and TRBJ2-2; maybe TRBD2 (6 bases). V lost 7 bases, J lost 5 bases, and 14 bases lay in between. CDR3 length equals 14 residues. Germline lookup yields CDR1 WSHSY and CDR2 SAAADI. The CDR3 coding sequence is TGCGCCAGCATTACCGTGGCGGGAACCGGGGAGCTGTTTTTT. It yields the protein CASITVAGTGELFF.

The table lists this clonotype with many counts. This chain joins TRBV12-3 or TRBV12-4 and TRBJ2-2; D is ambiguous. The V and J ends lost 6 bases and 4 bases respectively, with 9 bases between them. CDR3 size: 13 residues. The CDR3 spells CASSARTTGELFF. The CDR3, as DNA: TGTGCCAGCAGCGCCAGGACCACCGGGGAGCTGTTTTTT.

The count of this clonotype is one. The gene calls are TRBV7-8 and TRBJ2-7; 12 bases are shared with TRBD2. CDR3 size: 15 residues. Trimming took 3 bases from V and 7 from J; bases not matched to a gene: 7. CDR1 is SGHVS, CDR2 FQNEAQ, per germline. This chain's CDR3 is CASSLTSGGLREQYF. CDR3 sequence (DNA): TGTGCCAGCAGCTTGACTAGCGGGGGACTAAGGGAGCAGTACTTC.

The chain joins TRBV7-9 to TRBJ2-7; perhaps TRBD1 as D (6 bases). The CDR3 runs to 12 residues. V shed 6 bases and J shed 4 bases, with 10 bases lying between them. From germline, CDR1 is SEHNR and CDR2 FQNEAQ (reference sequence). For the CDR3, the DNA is TGTGCCAGCAGTTCACAGGGATACGAGCAGTACTTC. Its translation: CASSSQGYEQYF.

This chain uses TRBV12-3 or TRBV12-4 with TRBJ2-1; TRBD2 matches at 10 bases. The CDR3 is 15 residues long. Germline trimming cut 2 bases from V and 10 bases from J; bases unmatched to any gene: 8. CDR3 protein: CASSLRAGGPGEQFF. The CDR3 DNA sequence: TGTGCCAGCAGTTTAAGAGCGGGAGGGCCCGGGGAGCAGTTCTTC.

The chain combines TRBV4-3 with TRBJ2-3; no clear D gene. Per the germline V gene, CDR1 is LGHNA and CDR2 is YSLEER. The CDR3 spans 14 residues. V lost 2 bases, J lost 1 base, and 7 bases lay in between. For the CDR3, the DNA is TGCGCCAGCAGCCAATACAGCGGCACAGATACGCAGTATTTT. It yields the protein CASSQYSGTDTQYF.

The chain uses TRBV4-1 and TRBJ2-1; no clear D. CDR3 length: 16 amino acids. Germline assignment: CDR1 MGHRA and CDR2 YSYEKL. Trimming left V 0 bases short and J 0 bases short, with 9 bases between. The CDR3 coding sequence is TGCGCCAGCAGCCAAGATCCACCGAGCTCCTACAATGAGCAGTTCTTC. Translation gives CASSQDPPSSYNEQFF.

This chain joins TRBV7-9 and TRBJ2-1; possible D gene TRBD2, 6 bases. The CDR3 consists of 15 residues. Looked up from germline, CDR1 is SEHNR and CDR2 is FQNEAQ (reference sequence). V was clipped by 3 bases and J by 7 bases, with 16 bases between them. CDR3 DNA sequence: TGTGCCAGCAGCTTTGGGCGGGAACCTTTTAATGAGCAGTTCTTC. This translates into CASSFGREPFNEQFF.